This T cell receptor beta chain was documented in a study of OX40 agonist ivuxolimab in advanced cancers. For the study at large: Ivuxolimab, which is an agonistic anti-OX40 (CD134) antibody, was administered to the patients.

Produced via immunoSEQ multiplex PCR; TCRdb's table is partial and in-frame only. The profile covers 91,000 or so clones, with approximately 94% appearing a single time and about 0.19% taken by the ten largest. With regard to this clone: Its antigen is still unknown.

Study outcomes and limitations: At 0.1 to 3.0 mg/kg, CD4+ and CD8+ blood T cells expanded clonally by week 6.

V gave up 7 bases and J gave up 5 bases, with 9 bases separating them. The CDR3 consists of 11 residues. CDR1 and CDR2 from the germline V gene are SGHRS and YFSETQ. The source material was CD4+ or CD8+ T cells sorted from blood, sampled in a trial of the OX40 agonist ivuxolimab. V gene TRBV5-1 combines with J gene TRBJ1-2, with D uncertain. This TCR was recovered from an adult with an advanced solid tumor such as melanoma, head and neck, liver or kidney cancer. CDR3 region: CASGGQYGYTF. The CDR3 coding sequence is TGCGCCAGCGGAGGCCAATATGGCTACACCTTC.